This TCR beta chain was found in a study of blood T cell repertoires in COVID-19. Study in general: T cells, B-cell-depleted T cells, or PBMCs provided the cDNA or gDNA that served as material.

Some clones are missing from TCRdb's copy, which holds only in-frame ones; the method was immunoSEQ multiplex PCR. Of 350,000 to 550,000 clones in the sample, 80% to 90% were seen once. Germline CDR1 and CDR2: MDHEN and SYDVKM. CDR3 length equals 15 residues. The V and J ends lost 7 bases and 7 bases respectively, with 21 bases between them. Participants, about 18 to 100 years old, spanned under 25 US areas. Cohort assignment relied on participant-reported clinical history. The sample was PBMCs or T cells enriched from blood (not recorded which). The clonotype was recovered from a man in his thirties or forties who had recovered from COVID-19. This chain connects TRBV28 to TRBJ2-3; tentatively, D is TRBD2 (6 bases). In DNA form, the CDR3 reads TGTGCCAGCATTCTCGGAGGGGATTTTCGGAATACGCAGTATTTT. Translated, it gives CASILGGDFRNTQYF. Looking up the rest from reference TRBV28 and TRBJ2-3 gives the full variable domain: DVKVTQSSRYLVKRTGEKVFLECVQDMDHENMFWYRQDPGLGLRLIYFSYDVKMKEKGDIPEGYSVSREKKERFSLILESASTNQTSMYLCASILGGDFRNTQYFGPGTRLTVL.